A single sample is the source of the 27 T cell receptor beta chains below, sequenced in a study of cytomegalovirus exposure and HLA in healthy donors. PCR involved 60 Vbeta and 13 Jbeta primers. The repertoire was sequenced with immunoSEQ multiplex PCR; TCRdb's copy has only in-frame clones and lacks some. The data show around 180,000 clones, with more than 80% seen just once and 2% to 2.5% held by the top ten. The sample consisted of PBMCs. The source is a male donor in good health and CMV-seronegative.

The chain carries TRBV5-6 and TRBJ2-7; 8 positions agree with TRBD2. J was trimmed by 4 bases and V by 0 bases; bases with no gene match: 6. Germline values: CDR1 SGHDT, CDR2 YYEEEE. The CDR3 contains 15 residues. The CDR3: CASSLAAGTRYEQYF. CDR3 DNA: TGTGCCAGCAGCTTGGCCGCGGGGACTAGGTACGAGCAGTACTTC.

V gene TRBV2 combines with J gene TRBJ2-1, with TRBD1 matching over 8 bases. With 5 bases clipped from V and 8 bases from J, the junction kept 5 bases outside the gene matches. This CDR3 contains 13 residues. Germline values: CDR1 SNHLY, CDR2 FYNNEI. This CDR3 reads CASSRTGFDEQFF. CDR3 in DNA: TGTGCCAGCAGTAGGACAGGGTTCGATGAGCAGTTCTTC.

J is TRBJ2-5 and V is TRBV7-8, with D perhaps matching TRBD2 (5 bases). The ends were cut back, 4 bases at V and 2 bases at J, with 11 bases in the middle. Germline loops: CDR1 SGHVS, CDR2 FQNEAQ. CDR3 length: 14 amino acids. As DNA, the CDR3 is TGTGCCAGCAGCTGGAGGTCACAGCAAGAGACCCAGTACTTC. The encoded protein is CASSWRSQQETQYF.

CDR3 region: CSATIGVLQETQYF. As DNA, the CDR3 is TGCAGCGCAACCATAGGGGTCCTCCAAGAGACCCAGTACTTC. V and J are TRBV29-1 and TRBJ2-5, with a tentative D call TRBD1 (5 bases). CDR3 size: 14 residues. Between the trimmed V and J ends, which lost 7 bases and 1 base, there was a span of 16 bases. Germline lookup yields CDR1 SQVTM and CDR2 ANQGSEA.

The CDR3 coding sequence is TGTGCCAGCAGCCAAGAGGGACTAGCGGGGGAAGGTGTCACCGGGGAGCTGTTTTTT. Its protein product is CASSQEGLAGEGVTGELFF. The rearrangement joins TRBV9 to TRBJ2-2; the match to TRBD2 covers 14 bases. Unmatched junction bases numbered 12, after V lost 4 bases and J lost 4 bases. Looked up from germline, CDR1 is SGDLS and CDR2 is YYNGEE. The CDR3 loop spans 19 amino acids.

The count of this clone is one. This CDR3 is also generated by other DNA sequences in the sample. V gene TRBV5-4 combines with J gene TRBJ2-5; 7 bases agree with TRBD1. Germline V gene lookup returns CDR1 SGHNT and CDR2 YYREEE (reference sequence). With 4 bases clipped from V and 2 bases from J, the junction kept 2 bases outside the gene matches. The CDR3 is 13 residues long. The CDR3: CASSLGQQETQYF. The DNA of the CDR3 is TGTGCCAGCAGCCTGGGACAGCAAGAGACCCAGTACTTC.

The chain has TRBV10-3 and TRBJ2-3, with 9 bases identical to TRBD2. The ends lost 4 bases at V and 4 bases at J; junction bases unmatched: 6. This CDR3 spans 15 amino acids. CDR1 and CDR2 (germline): ENHRY, SYGVKD. This CDR3 is CAISVGGGAADTQYF. CDR3 bases: TGTGCCATCAGTGTTGGCGGGGGGGCCGCAGATACGCAGTATTTT.

The DNA of the CDR3 is TGTGCCAGCAGCTTAGGGGCGGGGGGGCCTGATACGCAGTATTTT. It encodes CASSLGAGGPDTQYF. This chain connects TRBV7-6 to TRBJ2-3, with 9 bases aligning to TRBD2. The germline gives CDR1 SGHVS, CDR2 FNYEAQ. The CDR3 totals 15 residues. With 1 base clipped from V and 6 bases from J, the junction kept 5 bases outside the gene matches.

This clone was seen once. The V call is TRBV9, the J call TRBJ1-1; 10 nucleotides line up with TRBD1. Looked up from germline, CDR1 is SGDLS and CDR2 is YYNGEE. J lost 8 bases, V lost 2 bases, and 3 bases had no gene match. This CDR3 comprises 13 residues. CDR3 region: CASSVTGGSEAFF. For the CDR3, the DNA is TGTGCCAGCAGCGTGACAGGGGGCTCGGAAGCTTTCTTT.

The chain is built from TRBV5-1 and TRBJ2-2; 7 nucleotides match TRBD1. The CDR3 extends over 19 amino acids. Germline CDR1 SGHRS, CDR2 YFSETQ. The J segment lost 1 base and the V segment lost 1 base, leaving 13 bases of the junction unmatched. CDR3 in amino acids: CASSLYPSTGKVNTGELFF. As DNA, the CDR3 is TGCGCCAGCAGCTTGTACCCCTCGACAGGGAAGGTGAACACCGGGGAGCTGTTTTTT.

The chain joins TRBV27 to TRBJ2-7; 11 bases agree with TRBD2. The CDR3 has 15 amino acids. Per the germline V gene, CDR1 is MNHEY and CDR2 is SMNVEV (reference sequence). J was trimmed by 5 bases and V by 7 bases; bases with no gene match: 10. The CDR3 DNA reads as TGTGCCAGCAAAGAAATTCTAGCGGGAGGCGACGAGCAGTACTTC. It encodes CASKEILAGGDEQYF.

Only a few counts were recorded for this clone. The chain is built from TRBV7-2 and TRBJ2-2, with TRBD1 matching over 7 bases. V was pared by 1 base and J by 6 bases, with 8 bases of the junction left unmatched. The CDR3 runs to 16 residues. CDR1 SGHTA and CDR2 FQGNSA come from the germline V gene. CDR3 DNA sequence: TGTGCCAGCAGCTTAGAGGGACAGCAAGGGGCCGGGGAGCTGTTTTTT. Translation: CASSLEGQQGAGELFF.

The CDR3 protein is CASPAGTANYGYTF. CDR3 DNA: TGTGCCAGCCCCGCGGGTACTGCTAACTATGGCTACACCTTC. V gene TRBV28 combines with J gene TRBJ1-2; D is uncertain. CDR1 and CDR2 (germline): MDHEN, SYDVKM. There are 14 residues in the CDR3. Between the trimmed V and J ends, which lost 8 bases and 0 bases, there was a span of 13 bases.

The V gene is TRBV19, the J gene TRBJ1-4; no definite D call. V lost 6 bases, J lost 2 bases, and 10 bases lay in between. The CDR3 is made up of 14 amino acids. CDR1 and CDR2 from the germline V gene are LNHDA and SQIVND (reference sequence). CDR3 bases: TGTGCCAGTAGCCCACACGGGACTAATGAAAAACTGTTTTTT. Protein: CASSPHGTNEKLFF.

The chain employs TRBV7-6 and TRBJ2-2; 7 nucleotides agree with TRBD1. This CDR3 spans 15 amino acids. CDR1 SGHVS and CDR2 FNYEAQ come from the germline V gene. With 5 bases clipped from V and 6 bases from J, the junction kept 9 bases outside the gene matches. The CDR3 DNA is TGTGCCAGCAGCGCATCCGGGACAGTGTCCGGGGAGCTGTTTTTT. Its protein is CASSASGTVSGELFF.

V and J are TRBV18 and TRBJ2-1; TRBD2 agrees at 8 bases. CDR1 and CDR2 from the germline V gene are KGHSH and LQKENI. Losses at the gene ends were 3 bases for V and 2 bases for J; bases not matched to a gene: 3. The CDR3 spans 15 residues. CDR3 sequence reads: CASSPERGTYNEQFF. In nucleotides, the CDR3 is TGTGCCAGCTCACCGGAGCGGGGGACCTACAATGAGCAGTTCTTC.

The rearrangement links TRBV7-8 to TRBJ2-1; 7 bases are a match to TRBD1. The CDR3 has 15 residues. Germline values: CDR1 SGHVS, CDR2 FQNEAQ. The V segment lost 2 bases and the J segment 3 bases; nucleotides outside the gene matches: 4. The CDR3 DNA reads TGTGCCAGCAGCTTAACAGGGGTGTTCTACAATGAGCAGTTCTTC. Encoded protein: CASSLTGVFYNEQFF.

The chain joins TRBV15 to TRBJ2-3; a weak D match, TRBD1 (6 bases). Deletions cut 5 bases from V and 0 bases from J, with 30 bases between. Germline V gives CDR1 LNHNV, CDR2 YYDKDF (reference sequence). The CDR3 totals 21 residues. The CDR3 reads CATSGKPGHPPGSTSTDTQYF. The CDR3 nucleotides read TGTGCCACCAGCGGAAAACCGGGACACCCGCCGGGATCTACTAGCACAGATACGCAGTATTTT.

The chain is built from TRBV25-1 and TRBJ2-6, with D perhaps TRBD1 (5 bases). Trimming removed 5 bases at V and 4 bases at J, with 12 bases between. The CDR3 has 15 amino acids. Germline CDR1 and CDR2: MGHDK and SYGVNS. The CDR3 loop is CASSHRRSGANVLTF. Written as DNA, the CDR3 is TGTGCCAGCAGTCACAGGCGATCCGGGGCCAACGTCCTGACTTTC.

On this clone: Mismatch with germline at one junction end may stem from a read error. The chain joins TRBV7-9 to TRBJ2-7, with a possible D match to TRBD2 (5 bases). The length of the CDR3 is 12 residues. The germline V gene encodes CDR1 SEHNR and CDR2 FQNEAQ (reference sequence). The CDR3 DNA follows: TGTTCCAGCAGCTTTGGGAGATACGAGCAGTACTTC. Its translation: CSSSFGRYEQYF.

The chain uses TRBV7-8 and TRBJ2-5; the D gene is possibly TRBD2 (7 bases). V lost 3 bases and J lost 2, with 13 bases in between. CDR3 size: 15 residues. CDR1 and CDR2 from the germline V gene are SGHVS and FQNEAQ. The chain's CDR3 is CASSFHGGLQETQYF. CDR3 bases: TGTGCCAGCAGCTTTCACGGGGGGCTGCAAGAGACCCAGTACTTC.

A single count supports this clone. The chain is built from TRBV10-2 and TRBJ1-5; tentative D call: TRBD1 (6 bases). CDR1 and CDR2 (germline): WSHSY, SAAADI. This CDR3 comprises 15 residues. The ends were cut back, 0 bases at V and 6 bases at J, with 12 bases in the middle. Here the CDR3 reads CASSESRGGGQPQHF. For the CDR3, the DNA is TGCGCCAGCAGTGAGTCCAGGGGCGGAGGTCAGCCCCAGCATTTT.

A note on this clone: The junction and the germline gene differ at one end; a read error may be behind it. The chain combines TRBV2 with TRBJ1-2; 7 bases are a match to TRBD1. This CDR3 contains 13 residues. Germline V gene sequence: CDR1 SNHLY, CDR2 FYNNEI. The CDR3 nucleotides are TGTGCCAGCAGCCTCGACAGGGTGTATGGCTACCCCTTC. Its protein is CASSLDRVYGYPF.

V gene TRBV9 combines with J gene TRBJ1-3; D is uncertain. Germline loops: CDR1 SGDLS, CDR2 YYNGEE. The CDR3 is 17 residues long. With 0 bases removed from V and 4 bases from J, the gap between germline ends came to 17 bases. The DNA for the CDR3 is TGTGCCAGCAGCGTAGGTGGTCCTGAAATCGCGGGAAACACCATATATTTT. Translating it yields CASSVGGPEIAGNTIYF.

This clone was seen a single time. This rearrangement joins TRBV5-6 to TRBJ2-2; D not certain. The CDR3 extends over 15 amino acids. Germline CDR1 is SGHDT and CDR2 is YYEEEE. Trimming cost V 0 bases and J 0 bases, with 6 bases left between them. This chain's CDR3 is CASSLGLTNTGELFF. CDR3 bases: TGTGCCAGCAGCTTGGGGCTGACGAACACCGGGGAGCTGTTTTTT.

CDR3 protein: CASSDYPDEQYF. The CDR3 bases are TGCGCCAGCAGTGACTACCCGGACGAGCAGTACTTC. The chain carries TRBV10-2 and TRBJ2-7; D gene uncertain. V was cut by 3 bases and J by 5 bases, with 8 bases left in between. Germline loops: CDR1 WSHSY, CDR2 SAAADI. This CDR3 is 12 amino acids long.

The rearrangement uses TRBV19 and TRBJ1-1, with D maybe TRBD1 (6 bases). This CDR3 has 11 residues. The germline V gene encodes CDR1 LNHDA and CDR2 SQIVND (reference sequence). Trimming pared 7 bases from V and 8 bases from J, leaving 11 bases between. CDR3 DNA: TGTGCCAGTAAACGAGACAGGGAAGCTTTCTTT. Translated, it gives CASKRDREAFF.